Presented here are 19 T cell receptor beta chains from one specimen sequenced in a study of cytomegalovirus exposure and HLA in healthy donors. The PCR used 60 Vbeta and 13 Jbeta primers. The protocol was immunoSEQ multiplex PCR, while the TCRdb copy is restricted to in-frame clones and leaves out a portion. This table holds some 150,000 clones, approximately 80% found once. Sequenced input: PBMCs. The receptors shown here come from a young man in good health and CMV-seropositive.

The gene calls are TRBV18 and TRBJ2-1, with 10 bases matching TRBD2. This CDR3 spans 16 amino acids. Germline assignment: CDR1 KGHSH and CDR2 LQKENI. Trimming removed 3 bases from V and 3 bases from J; junction bases left unmatched: 5. CDR3 nucleotides: TGTGCCAGCTCACCGCCTTGGACTAGCGGCTACAATGAGCAGTTCTTC. It codes for CASSPPWTSGYNEQFF.

The CDR3: CASSSGLAGGLRTQYF. The CDR3 DNA is TGCGCCAGCAGCTCCGGACTAGCGGGGGGGCTGCGTACGCAGTATTTT. The chain uses TRBV5-1 and TRBJ2-3; 15 nucleotides agree with TRBD2. V gave up 3 bases and J gave up 8 bases; unmatched junction bases: 7. The germline gives CDR1 SGHRS, CDR2 YFSETQ. This CDR3 comprises 16 residues.

The chain employs TRBV30 and TRBJ1-1; 9 bases match TRBD1. CDR3 size: 17 residues. The germline V gene encodes CDR1 GTSNPN and CDR2 SVGIG (reference sequence). After removal of 6 bases from V and 1 base from J, the junction contained 15 bases not matched to a gene. The CDR3 DNA reads as TGTGCCTGTCATCCCTGGGACAGGGAGAAGAGGAACACTGAAGCTTTCTTT. Its translation is CACHPWDREKRNTEAFF.

This clone was found a few times. This rearrangement joins TRBV30 to TRBJ2-7, with 10 bases that match TRBD2. Germline V lookup: CDR1 GTSNPN, CDR2 SVGIG (reference sequence). The CDR3 extends over 15 amino acids. V lost 2 bases to trimming and J lost 2 bases; unmatched junction nucleotides: 6. DNA of the CDR3: TGTGCCTGGAGTCCGAGCGGGGGGGTAACCTACGAGCAGTACTTC. Protein sequence: CAWSPSGGVTYEQYF. Based on the CDR3 plus reference TRBV30 and TRBJ2-7, the full variable domain is SQTIHQWPATLVQPVGSPLSLECTVEGTSNPNLYWYRQAAGRGLQLLFYSVGIGQISSEVPQNLSASRPQDRQFILSSKKLLLSDSGFYLCAWSPSGGVTYEQYFGPGTRLTVT.

The chain uses TRBV7-3 and TRBJ2-1; D remains unclear. Germline V gene sequence: CDR1 SGHTA, CDR2 FQGTGA. CDR3 length equals 15 residues. Trimming removed 1 base from V and 4 bases from J, with 11 bases in between. The CDR3 loop reads CASSLRSTDYNEQFF. CDR3 sequence (DNA): TGTGCCAGCAGCTTAAGGTCCACAGATTACAATGAGCAGTTCTTC.

The chain has TRBV2 and TRBJ1-2, with 8 bases aligning to TRBD1. V lost 2 bases and J lost 7; bases outside the gene matches: 18. This CDR3 region has 18 residues. The germline CDR1 and CDR2 sequences are SNHLY and FYNNEI. CDR3 nucleotides: TGTGCCAGCAGTGAAAGGGCCGGGACAGGTCTGTTTGGTGGTGGCTACACCTTC. It is translated as CASSERAGTGLFGGGYTF.

This chain connects TRBV9 to TRBJ2-5; 10 bases line up with TRBD1. The CDR3 spans 18 residues. The V and J ends lost 3 bases and 4 bases, in that order; junction bases with no gene match: 15. The germline V gene has CDR1 SGDLS and CDR2 YYNGEE. CDR3 region: CASSADPGTGATRETQYF. The CDR3 DNA sequence: TGTGCCAGCAGCGCCGACCCCGGGACAGGGGCCACAAGAGAGACCCAGTACTTC.

CDR3 sequence reads: CASSLEGHPGEPQHF. The CDR3 bases are TGTGCCAGCAGCTTGGAGGGACACCCCGGGGAACCCCAGCATTTT. The chain carries TRBV5-8 and TRBJ1-5, with a weak D call TRBD1 (6 bases). The CDR3 length is 15 residues. The germline CDR1 and CDR2 sequences are SGHTS and YDEGEE. Trimming took off 0 bases at V and 10 bases at J, with 17 bases between the two ends.

This clone was recorded once. The genes are TRBV7-2 and TRBJ2-7; TRBD2 matches at 9 bases. V shed 4 bases and J 4 bases; nucleotides not matched to a gene: 5. The CDR3 is 14 residues long. CDR1 SGHTA and CDR2 FQGNSA come from the germline V gene. The CDR3 reads CASSYLAGEYEQYF. The CDR3 DNA is TGTGCCAGCAGCTACTTAGCGGGAGAATACGAGCAGTACTTC.

The chain combines TRBV29-1 with TRBJ1-2; D unclear. This CDR3 has 12 amino acids. The V and J ends lost 4 bases and 4 bases respectively, with 10 bases between them. CDR1 is SQVTM and CDR2 is ANQGSEA in the germline V gene. CDR3 sequence reads: CSVGEGSYGYTF. For the CDR3, the DNA is TGCAGCGTTGGTGAGGGAAGCTATGGCTACACCTTC.

The V and J genes are TRBV6-5 and TRBJ2-7, with 7 positions matching TRBD1. Germline CDR1 is MNHEY and CDR2 is SVGAGI. Losses at the gene ends were 6 bases for V and 1 base for J; bases not matched to a gene: 6. This CDR3 has 14 residues. CDR3 amino acids: CASSPRQGSYEQYF. CDR3 in DNA: TGTGCCAGCAGCCCTCGACAGGGATCCTACGAGCAGTACTTC.

Of note for this clone: Distinct nucleotide sequences in the sample also encode this CDR3. The CDR3 here is CASSSRETQYF. DNA of the CDR3: TGTGCCAGCAGCTCGAGGGAGACCCAGTACTTC. This rearrangement joins TRBV7-6 to TRBJ2-5; D uncertain. Germline CDR1 SGHVS, CDR2 FNYEAQ. CDR3 length: 11 residues. The ends were cut back, 4 bases at V and 5 bases at J, with 5 bases in the middle.

The chain has TRBV7-2 and TRBJ2-3; D is unclear. Germline V lookup: CDR1 SGHTA, CDR2 FQGNSA. Trimming pared 5 bases from V and 0 bases from J, leaving 9 bases between. This CDR3 has 14 residues. CDR3 region: CASSVTTSTDTQYF. The CDR3 region has the DNA TGTGCCAGCAGCGTAACTACTAGCACAGATACGCAGTATTTT.

The chain uses TRBV6-5 and TRBJ1-6, with 8 bases that match TRBD1. The CDR3 runs to 15 residues. Germline trimming cut 2 bases from V and 5 bases from J; bases unmatched to any gene: 2. Germline V CDR1 and CDR2: MNHEY, SVGAGI. The CDR3 is CASSYGQGHNSPLHF. CDR3 nucleotides: TGTGCCAGCAGTTACGGACAGGGCCATAATTCACCCCTCCACTTT.

This clone has more than one count but fewer than ten. The V and J genes are TRBV7-9 and TRBJ2-7, with D perhaps TRBD2 (5 bases). The germline V gene has CDR1 SEHNR and CDR2 FQNEAQ (reference sequence). The CDR3 totals 14 residues. V lost 2 bases, J lost 1 base, and 9 bases lay in between. The CDR3 region has the DNA TGTGCCAGCAGCTTAAGCGGTCTTTCCTACGAGCAGTACTTC. Translation gives CASSLSGLSYEQYF.

The V and J genes are TRBV7-2 and TRBJ2-1; TRBD2 agrees at 10 bases. This CDR3 has 15 amino acids. The ends lost 4 bases at V and 4 bases at J; junction bases unmatched: 4. Germline CDR1 reads SGHTA; CDR2 reads FQGNSA. CDR3 DNA sequence: TGTGCCAGCAGCTCTAGCGGGAGCCCATACAATGAGCAGTTCTTC. This encodes CASSSSGSPYNEQFF. The full variable domain, in which reference TRBV7-2 and TRBJ2-1 provide the parts outside the CDR3, is GAGVSQSPSNKVTEKGKDVELRCDPISGHTALYWYRQSLGQGLEFLIYFQGNSAPDKSGLPSDRFSAERTGGSVSTLTIQRTQQEDSAVYLCASSSSGSPYNEQFFGPGTRLTVL.

The J gene is TRBJ1-3, the V gene TRBV4-1, with D unclear. V gave up 4 bases and J gave up 0 bases, with 16 bases separating them. Looked up from germline, CDR1 is MGHRA and CDR2 is YSYEKL. The CDR3 spans 17 residues. The CDR3 sequence: CASSPLGEGGSGNTIYF. CDR3 coding DNA: TGCGCCAGCAGCCCACTAGGCGAGGGAGGCTCTGGAAACACCATATATTTT.

V is TRBV7-9 and J is TRBJ2-3; D unclear. CDR1 is SEHNR and CDR2 is FQNEAQ in the germline V gene (reference sequence). V was clipped by 3 bases and J by 6 bases, with 7 bases between them. This CDR3 comprises 12 residues. DNA of the CDR3: TGTGCCAGCAGCTTTTCATTGGATACGCAGTATTTT. This codes for CASSFSLDTQYF. Looking up the rest from reference TRBV7-9 and TRBJ2-3 gives the full variable domain: DTGVSQNPRHKITKRGQNVTFRCDPISEHNRLYWYRQTLGQGPEFLTYFQNEAQLEKSRLLSDRFSAERPKGSFSTLEIQRTEQGDSAMYLCASSFSLDTQYFGPGTRLTVL.

This clone was seen only a few times. V and J are TRBV29-1 and TRBJ2-7, with 9 bases matching TRBD1. The V gene end was trimmed by 5 bases and the J gene end by 6 bases; junction bases not matched to a gene: 17. The germline gives CDR1 SQVTM, CDR2 ANQGSEA. The CDR3 length is 16 residues. The CDR3 DNA reads TGCAGCGTTACCGGGACAGGGACAGGGTGGAAATTCGAGCAGTACTTC. Amino acids: CSVTGTGTGWKFEQYF.